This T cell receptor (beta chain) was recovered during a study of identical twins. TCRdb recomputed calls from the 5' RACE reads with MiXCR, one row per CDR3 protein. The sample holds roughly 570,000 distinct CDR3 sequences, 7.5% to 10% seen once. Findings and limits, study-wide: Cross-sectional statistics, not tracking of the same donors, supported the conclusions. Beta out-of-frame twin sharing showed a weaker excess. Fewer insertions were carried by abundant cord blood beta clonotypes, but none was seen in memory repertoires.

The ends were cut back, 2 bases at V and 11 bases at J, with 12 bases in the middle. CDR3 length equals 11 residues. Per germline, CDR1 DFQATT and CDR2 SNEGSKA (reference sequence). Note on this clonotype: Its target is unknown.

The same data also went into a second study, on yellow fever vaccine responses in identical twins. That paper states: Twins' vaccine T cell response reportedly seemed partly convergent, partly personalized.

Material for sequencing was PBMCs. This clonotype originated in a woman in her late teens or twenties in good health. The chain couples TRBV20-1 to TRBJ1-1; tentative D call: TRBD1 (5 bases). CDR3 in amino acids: CSARTQGGAFF. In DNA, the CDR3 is TGCAGTGCTAGAACTCAGGGAGGCGCTTTCTTT.